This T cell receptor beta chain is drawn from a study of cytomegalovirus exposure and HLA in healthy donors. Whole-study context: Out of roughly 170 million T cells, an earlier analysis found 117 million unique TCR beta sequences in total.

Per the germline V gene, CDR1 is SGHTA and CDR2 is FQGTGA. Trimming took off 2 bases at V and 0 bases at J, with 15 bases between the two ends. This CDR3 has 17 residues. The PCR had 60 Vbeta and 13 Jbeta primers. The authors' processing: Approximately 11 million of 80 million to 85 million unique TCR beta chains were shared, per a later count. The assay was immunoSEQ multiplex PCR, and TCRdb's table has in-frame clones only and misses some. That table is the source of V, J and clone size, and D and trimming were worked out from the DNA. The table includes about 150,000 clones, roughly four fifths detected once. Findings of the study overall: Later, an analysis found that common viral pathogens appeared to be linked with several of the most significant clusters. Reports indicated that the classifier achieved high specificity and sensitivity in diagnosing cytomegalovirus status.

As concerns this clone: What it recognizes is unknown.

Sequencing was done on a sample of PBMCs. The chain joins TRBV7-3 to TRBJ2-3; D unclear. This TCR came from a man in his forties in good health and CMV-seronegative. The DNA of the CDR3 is TGTGCCAGCAGCTTACTAGGCCGACTTACAAGCACAGATACGCAGTATTTT. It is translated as CASSLLGRLTSTDTQYF.